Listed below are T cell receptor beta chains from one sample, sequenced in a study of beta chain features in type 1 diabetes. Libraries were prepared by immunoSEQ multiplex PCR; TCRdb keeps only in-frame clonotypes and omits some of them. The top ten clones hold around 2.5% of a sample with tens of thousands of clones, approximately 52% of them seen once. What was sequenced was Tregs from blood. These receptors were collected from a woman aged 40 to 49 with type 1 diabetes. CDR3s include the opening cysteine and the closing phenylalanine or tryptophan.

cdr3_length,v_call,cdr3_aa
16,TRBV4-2,CASSGQDGGRHDEQFF
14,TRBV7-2,CASSFQTALDEQFF
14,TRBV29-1,CSATEAGRTDTQYF
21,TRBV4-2,CASSQARSGTSGGRVGETQYF
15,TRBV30,CAWTKTSGRANEQFF
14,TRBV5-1,CASSLIAGQETQYF
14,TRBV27,CASSRPSGAGGYTF
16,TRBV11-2,CASSFGRLAGTDTQYF
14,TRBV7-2,CASSLGANTGELFF
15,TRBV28,CASSGGALYTDTQYF
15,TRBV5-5,CASTPGTPSYNEQFF
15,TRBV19,CASSMVGLRGVEQFF
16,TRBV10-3,CATESSFSGAQETQYF
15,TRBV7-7,CASSLGGPEHGELFF
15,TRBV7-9,CASSSRTSGSYEQYF
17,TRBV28,CASSFNQGGRTNEKLFF
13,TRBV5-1,CASKLTSGYEQYF
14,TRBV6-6,CASSYLDRNTEAFF
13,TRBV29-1,CSAYTGAPYEQYF
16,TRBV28,CASSFIQGKVDETQYF
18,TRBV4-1,CASSHPPGQGRSTYEQYF
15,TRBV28,CASSQTGALSYEQYF
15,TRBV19,CATSIGGGFTGELFF
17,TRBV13,CASSFGRRRANTGELFF
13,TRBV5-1,CASGRFLNTEAFF
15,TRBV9,CASSGGQGITGELFF
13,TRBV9,CASSKHGDHEQYF
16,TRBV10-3,CAISVAGTSGYNEQFF
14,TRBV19,CASRTGQGGQPQHF
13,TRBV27,CASKERDRTEAFF
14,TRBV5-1,CASSFGTYSAEAFF
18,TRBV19,CASSIVGHRSSGANVLTF
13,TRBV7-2,CASSFSPYNEQFF
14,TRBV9,CASSVGQGGDTQYF
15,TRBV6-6,CASSYLGQTTDTQYF
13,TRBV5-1,CASSRDTFYEQYF
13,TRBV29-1,CSVVGLMNTEAFF
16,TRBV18,CASSPPNLGGSTEAFF
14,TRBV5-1,CASSGDRGNEKLFF
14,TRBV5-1,CASSTGTSGVEQFF
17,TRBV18,CASSPGAVIPGTGELFF
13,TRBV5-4,CASSLGSYEKLFF
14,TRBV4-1,CASSQDPDRPPLHF
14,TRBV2,CASELQGASYEQYF
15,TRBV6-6,CASSLSGTGVNEQFF